The clone carrying this T cell receptor beta chain was counted ten times or more. This entry comes from a study of early T cells in non-severe SARS-CoV-2 infection. As part of library construction, unique molecular identifiers were attached to individual cDNA molecules. TCRdb reprocessed the 5' RACE reads via MiXCR and lists one record per CDR3 protein. The data show roughly 68,000 distinct CDR3 sequences, with less than 5% seen just once and 4.9% held by the top ten. The CDR3 has 15 amino acids. The V and J ends lost 3 bases and 2 bases, in that order; junction bases with no gene match: 5. Germline values: CDR1 KGHSH, CDR2 LQKENI.

The chain couples TRBV18 to TRBJ2-3; TRBD2 agrees at 7 bases. The receptor's source is an adult who was a healthcare worker with PCR-confirmed SARS-CoV-2 infection or an uninfected control (not recorded which). The sample was whole blood. The CDR3 protein is CASSPSSGDTDTQYF. The CDR3 DNA follows: TGTGCCAGCTCACCCTCCAGCGGGGACACAGATACGCAGTATTTT.